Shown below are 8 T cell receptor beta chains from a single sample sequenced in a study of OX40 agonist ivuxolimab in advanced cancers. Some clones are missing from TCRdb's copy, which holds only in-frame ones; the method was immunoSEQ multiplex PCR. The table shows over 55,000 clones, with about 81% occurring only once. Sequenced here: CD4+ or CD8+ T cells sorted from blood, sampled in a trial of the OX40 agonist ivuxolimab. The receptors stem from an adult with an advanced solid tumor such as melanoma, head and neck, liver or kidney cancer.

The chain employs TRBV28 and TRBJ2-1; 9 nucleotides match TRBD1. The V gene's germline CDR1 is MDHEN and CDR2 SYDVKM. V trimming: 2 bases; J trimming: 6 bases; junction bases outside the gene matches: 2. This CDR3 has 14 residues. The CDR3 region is CASSLGGQGNEQFF. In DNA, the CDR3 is TGTGCCAGCAGTTTAGGGGGACAGGGCAATGAGCAGTTCTTC.

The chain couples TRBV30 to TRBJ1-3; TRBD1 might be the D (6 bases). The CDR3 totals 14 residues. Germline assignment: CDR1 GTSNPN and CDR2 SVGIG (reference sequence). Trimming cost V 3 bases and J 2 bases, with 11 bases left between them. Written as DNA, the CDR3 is TGTGCCTGGAGCGGAGGGGGGGCTGGAAACACCATATATTTT. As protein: CAWSGGGAGNTIYF.

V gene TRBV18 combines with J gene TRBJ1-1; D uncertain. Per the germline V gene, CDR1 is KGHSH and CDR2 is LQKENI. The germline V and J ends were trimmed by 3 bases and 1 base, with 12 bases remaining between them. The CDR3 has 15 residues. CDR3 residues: CASSPQQTENTEAFF. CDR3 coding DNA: TGTGCCAGCTCACCCCAGCAAACTGAGAACACTGAAGCTTTCTTT.

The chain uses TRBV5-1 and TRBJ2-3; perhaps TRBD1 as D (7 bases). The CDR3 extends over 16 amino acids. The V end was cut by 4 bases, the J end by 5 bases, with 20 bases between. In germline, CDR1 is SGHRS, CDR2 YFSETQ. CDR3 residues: CASSHRQGMEGDTQYF. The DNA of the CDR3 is TGCGCCAGCAGCCACCGACAGGGAATGGAGGGAGATACGCAGTATTTT.

CDR3 DNA: TGTGCCAGCAGACCAGGGGGCGGCCAGCCCCAGCATTTT. This translates into CASRPGGGQPQHF. The V and J genes are TRBV6-5 and TRBJ1-5, with TRBD1 identical over 8 bases. The germline V gene has CDR1 MNHEY and CDR2 SVGAGI. CDR3 length equals 13 residues. After removal of 6 bases from V and 7 bases from J, the junction contained 5 bases not matched to a gene.

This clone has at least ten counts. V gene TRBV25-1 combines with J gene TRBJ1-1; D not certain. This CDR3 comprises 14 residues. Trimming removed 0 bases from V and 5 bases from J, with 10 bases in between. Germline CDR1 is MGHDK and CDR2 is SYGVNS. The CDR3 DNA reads TGTGCCAGCAGTGAATATCAGGAAGGTACTGAAGCTTTCTTT. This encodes CASSEYQEGTEAFF.

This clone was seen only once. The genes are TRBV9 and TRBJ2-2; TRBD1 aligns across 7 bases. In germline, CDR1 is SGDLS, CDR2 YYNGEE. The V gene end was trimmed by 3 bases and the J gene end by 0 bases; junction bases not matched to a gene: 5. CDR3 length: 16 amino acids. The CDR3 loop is CASSGRGQPNTGELFF. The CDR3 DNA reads TGTGCCAGCAGCGGAAGGGGACAGCCGAACACCGGGGAGCTGTTTTTT.

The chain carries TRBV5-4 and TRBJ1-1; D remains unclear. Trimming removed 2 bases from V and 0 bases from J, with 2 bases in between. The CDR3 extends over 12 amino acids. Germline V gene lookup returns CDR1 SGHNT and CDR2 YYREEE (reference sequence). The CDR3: CASSFLNTEAFF. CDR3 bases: TGTGCCAGCAGCTTCCTGAACACTGAAGCTTTCTTT.